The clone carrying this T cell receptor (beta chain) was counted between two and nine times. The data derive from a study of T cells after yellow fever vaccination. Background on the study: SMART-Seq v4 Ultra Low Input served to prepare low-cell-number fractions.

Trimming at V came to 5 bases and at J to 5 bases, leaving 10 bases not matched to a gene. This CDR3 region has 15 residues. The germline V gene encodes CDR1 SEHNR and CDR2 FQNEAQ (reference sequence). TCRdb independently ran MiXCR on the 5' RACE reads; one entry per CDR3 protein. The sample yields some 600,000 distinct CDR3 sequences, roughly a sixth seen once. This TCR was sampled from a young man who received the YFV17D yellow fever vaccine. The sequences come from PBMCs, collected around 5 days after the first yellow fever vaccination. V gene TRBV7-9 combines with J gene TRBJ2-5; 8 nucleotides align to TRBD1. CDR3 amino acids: CASSLDRTGTETQYF. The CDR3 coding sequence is TGTGCCAGCAGCCTTGACCGGACAGGGACGGAGACCCAGTACTTC.